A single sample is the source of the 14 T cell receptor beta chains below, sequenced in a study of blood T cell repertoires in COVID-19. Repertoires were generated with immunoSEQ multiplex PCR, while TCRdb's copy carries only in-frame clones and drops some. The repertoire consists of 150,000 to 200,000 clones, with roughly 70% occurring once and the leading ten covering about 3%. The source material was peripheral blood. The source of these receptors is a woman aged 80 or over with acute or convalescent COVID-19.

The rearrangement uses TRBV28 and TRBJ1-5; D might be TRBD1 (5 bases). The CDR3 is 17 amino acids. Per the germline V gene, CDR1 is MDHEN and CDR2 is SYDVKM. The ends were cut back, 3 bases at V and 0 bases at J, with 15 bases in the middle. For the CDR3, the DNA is TGTGCCAGCAGTTTGTTTCAGGGCTCCTCTAGCAATCAGCCCCAGCATTTT. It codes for CASSLFQGSSSNQPQHF. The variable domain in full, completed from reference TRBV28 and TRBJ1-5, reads DVKVTQSSRYLVKRTGEKVFLECVQDMDHENMFWYRQDPGLGLRLIYFSYDVKMKEKGDIPEGYSVSREKKERFSLILESASTNQTSMYLCASSLFQGSSSNQPQHFGDGTRLSIL.

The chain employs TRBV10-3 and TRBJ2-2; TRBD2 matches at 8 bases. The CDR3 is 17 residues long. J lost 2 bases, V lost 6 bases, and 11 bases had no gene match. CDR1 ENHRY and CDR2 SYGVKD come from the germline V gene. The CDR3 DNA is TGTGCCATCAGAGGACTTTTAGCGGGGATAAACACCGGGGAGCTGTTTTTT. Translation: CAIRGLLAGINTGELFF.

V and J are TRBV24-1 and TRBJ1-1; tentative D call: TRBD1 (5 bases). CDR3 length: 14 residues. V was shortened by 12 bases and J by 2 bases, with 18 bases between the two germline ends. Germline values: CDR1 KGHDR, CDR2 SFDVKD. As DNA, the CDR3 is TGTGCCTCCGCGGGAGGGGTTGCCAACACTGAAGCTTTCTTT. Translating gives CASAGGVANTEAFF.

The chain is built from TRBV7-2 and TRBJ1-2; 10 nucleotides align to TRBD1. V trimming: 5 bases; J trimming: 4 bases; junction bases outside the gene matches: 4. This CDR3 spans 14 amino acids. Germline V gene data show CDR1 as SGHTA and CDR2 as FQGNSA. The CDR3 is CASSRDRGFYGYTF. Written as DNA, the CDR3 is TGTGCCAGCAGCCGGGACAGGGGCTTCTATGGCTACACCTTC. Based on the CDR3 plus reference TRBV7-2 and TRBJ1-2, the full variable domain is GAGVSQSPSNKVTEKGKDVELRCDPISGHTALYWYRQSLGQGLEFLIYFQGNSAPDKSGLPSDRFSAERTGGSVSTLTIQRTQQEDSAVYLCASSRDRGFYGYTFGSGTRLTVV.

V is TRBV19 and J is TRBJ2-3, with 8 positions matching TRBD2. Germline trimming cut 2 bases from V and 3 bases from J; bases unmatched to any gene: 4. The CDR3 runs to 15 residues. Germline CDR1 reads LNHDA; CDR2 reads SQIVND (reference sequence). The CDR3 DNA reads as TGTGCCAGTAGTATAACAGCGGGAGATACAGATACGCAGTATTTT. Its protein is CASSITAGDTDTQYF.

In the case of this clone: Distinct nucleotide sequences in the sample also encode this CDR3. The CDR3 sequence: CASSLATVNTEAFF. The CDR3 DNA reads TGTGCCAGCAGTTTGGCGACAGTGAACACTGAAGCTTTCTTT. The J gene is TRBJ1-1, the V gene TRBV28, with TRBD1 as a possible D gene (5 bases). V lost 3 bases and J 0 bases, leaving 8 bases between the germline ends. CDR1 is MDHEN, CDR2 SYDVKM, per germline. The CDR3 length is 14 residues.

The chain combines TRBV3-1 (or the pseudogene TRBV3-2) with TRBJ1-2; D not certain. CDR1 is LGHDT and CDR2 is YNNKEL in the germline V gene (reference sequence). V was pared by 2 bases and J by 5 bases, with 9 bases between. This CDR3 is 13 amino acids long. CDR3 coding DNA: TGTGCCAGCAGCCAATTAAGGAGTTATGGCTACACCTTC. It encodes CASSQLRSYGYTF.

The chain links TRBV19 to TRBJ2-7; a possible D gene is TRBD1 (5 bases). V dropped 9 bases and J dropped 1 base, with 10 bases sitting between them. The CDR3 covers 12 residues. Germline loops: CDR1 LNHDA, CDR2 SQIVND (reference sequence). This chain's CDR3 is CASQDKSYEQYF. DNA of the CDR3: TGTGCCAGCCAGGACAAATCCTACGAGCAGTACTTC.

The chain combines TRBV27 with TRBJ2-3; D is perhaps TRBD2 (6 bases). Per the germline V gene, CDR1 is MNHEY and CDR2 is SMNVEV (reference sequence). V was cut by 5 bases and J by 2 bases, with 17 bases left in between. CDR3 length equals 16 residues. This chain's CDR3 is CASSPLRAGNTDTQYF. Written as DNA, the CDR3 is TGTGCCAGCAGTCCCCTTAGAGCGGGCAACACAGATACGCAGTATTTT.

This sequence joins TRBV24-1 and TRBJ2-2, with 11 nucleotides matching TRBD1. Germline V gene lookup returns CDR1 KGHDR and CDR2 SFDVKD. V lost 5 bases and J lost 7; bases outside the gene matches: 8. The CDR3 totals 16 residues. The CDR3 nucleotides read TGTGCCACCAGTGCCACGGACAGGGGGCCGGTCGGGGAGCTGTTTTTT. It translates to CATSATDRGPVGELFF.

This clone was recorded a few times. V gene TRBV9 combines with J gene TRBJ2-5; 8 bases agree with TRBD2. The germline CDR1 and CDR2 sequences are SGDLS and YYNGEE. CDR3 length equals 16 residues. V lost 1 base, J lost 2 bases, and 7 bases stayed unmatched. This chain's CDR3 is CASSVRSGSDQETQYF. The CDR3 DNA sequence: TGTGCCAGCAGCGTACGGAGCGGGAGTGATCAAGAGACCCAGTACTTC.

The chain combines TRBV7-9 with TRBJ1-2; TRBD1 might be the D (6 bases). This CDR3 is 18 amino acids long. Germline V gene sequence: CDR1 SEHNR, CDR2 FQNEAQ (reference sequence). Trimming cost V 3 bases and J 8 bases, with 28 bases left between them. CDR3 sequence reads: CASSFPTSTGQVVGGYTF. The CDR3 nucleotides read TGTGCCAGCAGCTTTCCCACCTCCACAGGGCAAGTTGTGGGGGGCTACACCTTC.

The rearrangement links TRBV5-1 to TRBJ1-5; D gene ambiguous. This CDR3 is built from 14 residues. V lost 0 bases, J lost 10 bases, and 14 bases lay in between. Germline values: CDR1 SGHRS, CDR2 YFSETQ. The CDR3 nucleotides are TGCGCCAGCAGCTTGGACGTTGACTACTCACCCCAGCATTTT. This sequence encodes CASSLDVDYSPQHF.

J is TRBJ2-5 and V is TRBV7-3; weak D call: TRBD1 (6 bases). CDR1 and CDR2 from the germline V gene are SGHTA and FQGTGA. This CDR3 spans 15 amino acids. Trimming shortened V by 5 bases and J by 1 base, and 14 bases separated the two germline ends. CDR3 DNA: TGTGCCAGCAGCCTCTCGACAGGTTTCCAAGAGACCCAGTACTTC. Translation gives CASSLSTGFQETQYF.